Listed below are T cell receptor beta chains from one sample, sequenced in a study of blood T cell repertoires in COVID-19. Clones were read by immunoSEQ multiplex PCR, and TCRdb kept only the in-frame ones, dropping some. The repertoire holds about 430,000 clones, with 75% to 90% as singletons. The source material was PBMCs or T cells enriched from blood (not recorded which). The receptors were gathered from a man aged 30 to 45 who had recovered from COVID-19. CDR3s include the opening cysteine and the closing phenylalanine or tryptophan. D genes are given only for firm matches. The listing skips clone size in some rows; elsewhere it reads once, few, many or a size class.

clone size: -
J gene: TRBJ2-5
V gene: TRBV18
D gene: -
CDR3 protein: CASSPGQVEAQYF
CDR3 DNA: TGTGCCAGCTCACCAGGGCAGGTGGAGGCCCAGTACTTC

clone size: -
J gene: TRBJ2-1
V gene: TRBV12-5
D gene: TRBD1
CDR3 protein: CASGLGGQGGDEQFF
CDR3 DNA: TGTGCTAGTGGTTTGGGGGGACAGGGTGGGGATGAGCAGTTCTTC

clone size: -
J gene: TRBJ2-5
V gene: TRBV28
D gene: -
CDR3 protein: CASSSPLWDKQIETQYF
CDR3 DNA: TGTGCCAGCAGCTCCCCGTTGTGGGACAAGCAAATAGAGACCCAGTACTTC

clone size: -
J gene: TRBJ1-5
V gene: TRBV3-1/TRBV3-2
D gene: -
CDR3 protein: CASSLGTPGDQPQHF
CDR3 DNA: TGTGCCAGCAGCCTCGGGACGCCGGGGGATCAGCCCCAGCATTTT

clone size: -
J gene: TRBJ2-3
V gene: TRBV3-1/TRBV3-2
D gene: TRBD2
CDR3 protein: CASSQRGGLAGGTDTQYF
CDR3 DNA: TGTGCCAGCAGCCAAAGGGGGGGACTAGCGGGAGGGACCGATACGCAGTATTTT

clone size: -
J gene: TRBJ1-3
V gene: TRBV24-1
D gene: TRBD1
CDR3 protein: CATSDSRDRSSGNTIYF
CDR3 DNA: TGTGCCACCAGTGACAGCCGGGACAGGAGCTCTGGAAACACCATATATTTT

clone size: -
J gene: TRBJ1-1
V gene: TRBV15
D gene: -
CDR3 protein: CATSRVAGDTEAFF
CDR3 DNA: TGTGCCACCAGCAGAGTAGCGGGGGACACTGAAGCTTTCTTT

clone size: -
J gene: TRBJ1-6
V gene: TRBV7-2
D gene: -
CDR3 protein: CASSPPVSPLHF
CDR3 DNA: TGTGCCAGCAGCCCCCCCGTTTCACCCCTCCACTTT

clone size: -
J gene: TRBJ1-2
V gene: TRBV10-1
D gene: -
CDR3 protein: CASSESWGHGYGYTF
CDR3 DNA: TGCGCCAGCAGTGAGTCGTGGGGGCATGGCTATGGCTACACCTTC

clone size: -
J gene: TRBJ2-3
V gene: TRBV24-1
D gene: TRBD2
CDR3 protein: CATATSGSTDTQYF
CDR3 DNA: TGTGCCACCGCGACTAGCGGAAGCACAGATACGCAGTATTTT

clone size: -
J gene: TRBJ2-1
V gene: TRBV15
D gene: TRBD2
CDR3 protein: CATSRDGLAGGPGITVSYNEQFF
CDR3 DNA: TGTGCCACCAGCAGAGATGGACTAGCGGGAGGGCCGGGGATTACCGTCTCCTACAATGAGCAGTTCTTC

clone size: -
J gene: TRBJ1-2
V gene: TRBV29-1
D gene: -
CDR3 protein: CSGGGGNYGYTF
CDR3 DNA: TGCAGCGGGGGAGGGGGAAACTATGGCTACACCTTC

clone size: few
J gene: TRBJ2-7
V gene: TRBV10-3
D gene: TRBD2
CDR3 protein: CAISESWWDSGRAGYEQYF
CDR3 DNA: TGTGCCATCAGTGAGTCCTGGTGGGACAGCGGGAGGGCCGGCTACGAGCAGTACTTC

clone size: few
J gene: TRBJ2-5
V gene: TRBV4-1
D gene: -
CDR3 protein: CASSQGFRDQETQYF
CDR3 DNA: TGCGCCAGCAGCCAAGGCTTCCGGGACCAAGAGACCCAGTACTTC

clone size: -
J gene: TRBJ1-2
V gene: TRBV27
D gene: -
CDR3 protein: CASSLTSLRTVLANYGYTF
CDR3 DNA: TGTGCCAGCAGTTTAACTTCTCTGAGGACAGTCCTAGCTAACTATGGCTACACCTTC

clone size: -
J gene: TRBJ2-2
V gene: TRBV4-1
D gene: TRBD2
CDR3 protein: CASSQLAGTGELFF
CDR3 DNA: TGCGCCAGCAGCCAATTAGCGGGAACCGGGGAGCTGTTTTTT

clone size: -
J gene: TRBJ1-2
V gene: TRBV7-9
D gene: -
CDR3 protein: CASSGLQGSYGYTF
CDR3 DNA: TGTGCCAGCAGCGGCCTACAGGGATCCTATGGCTACACCTTC

clone size: -
J gene: TRBJ1-1
V gene: TRBV5-1
D gene: -
CDR3 protein: CASSFAHTMNTEAFF
CDR3 DNA: TGCGCCAGCAGCTTTGCTCACACGATGAACACTGAAGCTTTCTTT

clone size: -
J gene: TRBJ2-7
V gene: TRBV27
D gene: -
CDR3 protein: CASSLLAGPGEQYF
CDR3 DNA: TGTGCCAGCAGTTTATTGGCAGGGCCGGGCGAGCAGTACTTC

clone size: -
J gene: TRBJ2-1
V gene: TRBV27
D gene: TRBD2
CDR3 protein: CASSFITSGSYEQFF
CDR3 DNA: TGTGCCAGCAGTTTTATTACTAGCGGGAGCTATGAGCAGTTCTTC

clone size: -
J gene: TRBJ2-5
V gene: TRBV28
D gene: -
CDR3 protein: CASSHGLEGQETQYF
CDR3 DNA: TGTGCCAGCAGTCATGGACTGGAAGGGCAAGAGACCCAGTACTTC

clone size: -
J gene: TRBJ1-2
V gene: TRBV7-8
D gene: -
CDR3 protein: CASSRHDNANYGYTF
CDR3 DNA: TGTGCCAGCAGCCGACATGACAACGCTAACTATGGCTACACCTTC

clone size: -
J gene: TRBJ1-2
V gene: TRBV28
D gene: TRBD1
CDR3 protein: CASTVDRAPIYGGYTF
CDR3 DNA: TGTGCCAGCACCGTGGACAGGGCACCCATTTATGGCGGCTACACCTTC

clone size: -
J gene: TRBJ1-3
V gene: TRBV30
D gene: -
CDR3 protein: CAWSIWPAGNTIYF
CDR3 DNA: TGTGCCTGGAGTATCTGGCCCGCTGGAAACACCATATATTTT

clone size: -
J gene: TRBJ2-1
V gene: TRBV9
D gene: TRBD2
CDR3 protein: CASSALAGAHEQFF
CDR3 DNA: TGTGCCAGCAGCGCACTAGCGGGAGCCCATGAGCAGTTCTTC

clone size: -
J gene: TRBJ1-6
V gene: TRBV6-5
D gene: -
CDR3 protein: CASSGGPGSPLHF
CDR3 DNA: TGTGCCAGCTCGGGGGGTCCGGGTTCACCCCTCCACTTT

clone size: -
J gene: TRBJ2-7
V gene: TRBV10-2
D gene: -
CDR3 protein: CASSPSYEQYF
CDR3 DNA: TGCGCCAGCAGTCCGTCCTACGAGCAGTACTTC

clone size: -
J gene: TRBJ1-2
V gene: TRBV7-8
D gene: TRBD1
CDR3 protein: CASSIGTGLTNYGYTF
CDR3 DNA: TGTGCCAGCAGTATCGGGACAGGGCTAACTAACTATGGCTACACCTTC

clone size: -
J gene: TRBJ2-7
V gene: TRBV4-1
D gene: -
CDR3 protein: CASSQVGGDEQYF
CDR3 DNA: TGCGCCAGCAGCCAAGTCGGAGGGGACGAGCAGTACTTC

clone size: -
J gene: TRBJ2-1
V gene: TRBV5-1
D gene: -
CDR3 protein: CASSLPGGNEQFF
CDR3 DNA: TGCGCCAGCAGCTTGCCAGGGGGGAATGAGCAGTTCTTC

clone size: -
J gene: TRBJ1-6
V gene: TRBV27
D gene: -
CDR3 protein: CASSGRSTGMSSPLHF
CDR3 DNA: TGTGCCAGCAGTGGGAGAAGCACAGGGATGAGTTCACCCCTCCACTTT

clone size: few
J gene: TRBJ2-7
V gene: TRBV10-3
D gene: TRBD2
CDR3 protein: CAISDRASGSYYEQYF
CDR3 DNA: TGTGCCATCAGTGATCGCGCTAGCGGGAGCTACTACGAGCAGTACTTC

clone size: -
J gene: TRBJ2-1
V gene: TRBV19
D gene: TRBD2
CDR3 protein: CASSQGLAGHNEQFF
CDR3 DNA: TGTGCCAGTTCTCAGGGACTAGCGGGGCACAATGAGCAGTTCTTC

clone size: -
J gene: TRBJ2-1
V gene: TRBV24-1
D gene: -
CDR3 protein: CATSDPGGQSSYNEQFF
CDR3 DNA: TGTGCCACCAGTGATCCCGGAGGACAGAGCTCCTACAATGAGCAGTTCTTC

clone size: -
J gene: TRBJ1-2
V gene: TRBV19
D gene: -
CDR3 protein: CASSDPRGAYGGYTF
CDR3 DNA: TGTGCCAGTAGTGACCCCAGGGGCGCCTACGGTGGCTACACCTTC

clone size: -
J gene: TRBJ2-1
V gene: TRBV3-1/TRBV3-2
D gene: -
CDR3 protein: CASSRDTGSYNEQFF
CDR3 DNA: TGTGCCAGCAGCCGGGACACGGGCTCCTACAATGAGCAGTTCTTC

clone size: -
J gene: TRBJ2-3
V gene: TRBV6-5
D gene: -
CDR3 protein: CASRLGWALTDTQYF
CDR3 DNA: TGTGCCAGCAGATTGGGCTGGGCCCTCACAGATACGCAGTATTTT

clone size: -
J gene: TRBJ1-2
V gene: TRBV27
D gene: TRBD1
CDR3 protein: CASSSLQGLGNRYTF
CDR3 DNA: TGTGCCAGCAGTTCACTACAGGGGTTAGGGAACAGGTACACCTTC

clone size: few
J gene: TRBJ1-5
V gene: TRBV30
D gene: TRBD1
CDR3 protein: CAWSRRDRANQPQHF
CDR3 DNA: TGTGCCTGGAGTCGCCGGGACAGGGCGAATCAGCCCCAGCATTTT

clone size: -
J gene: TRBJ1-1
V gene: TRBV2
D gene: -
CDR3 protein: CASRGFGDTEAFF
CDR3 DNA: TGTGCCAGCAGGGGTTTCGGGGACACTGAAGCTTTCTTT

clone size: -
J gene: TRBJ2-2
V gene: TRBV19
D gene: -
CDR3 protein: CASSMGGNTGELFF
CDR3 DNA: TGTGCCAGTAGTATGGGAGGAAACACCGGGGAGCTGTTTTTT

clone size: once
J gene: TRBJ2-3
V gene: TRBV28
D gene: -
CDR3 protein: CASSRWGVLGPDTQYF
CDR3 DNA: TGTGCCAGCAGTCGCTGGGGGGTCCTGGGCCCAGATACGCAGTATTTT

clone size: -
J gene: TRBJ1-3
V gene: TRBV6-5
D gene: -
CDR3 protein: CASSTVWGNTIYF
CDR3 DNA: TGTGCCAGCTCGACAGTGTGGGGAAACACCATATATTTT

clone size: -
J gene: TRBJ2-7
V gene: TRBV2
D gene: TRBD2
CDR3 protein: CASSLTSGRSYEQYF
CDR3 DNA: TGTGCCAGCAGTCTTACTAGCGGACGCTCCTACGAGCAGTACTTC

clone size: once
J gene: TRBJ1-1
V gene: TRBV5-1
D gene: TRBD1
CDR3 protein: CASSWGTENTEAFF
CDR3 DNA: TGCGCCAGCAGCTGGGGGACAGAGAACACTGAAGCTTTCTTT